This TCR beta chain was documented in a study of OX40 agonist ivuxolimab in advanced cancers. Study-level information: Ivuxolimab is a fully human IgG2 antibody that activates OX40 (CD134). The study gave patients intravenous ivuxolimab at 0.01 to 10 mg/kg every 2 weeks. Partial responses, seen in three patients, involved one hepatocellular carcinoma and two cutaneous melanomas. Regarding the study as a whole: Expanded clones tended on average to be more numerous among CD8+ T cells than CD4+.

The CDR3 loop spans 15 amino acids. CDR1 and CDR2 (germline): MNHEY, SMNVEV (reference sequence). Trimming took 7 bases from V and 4 from J; bases not matched to a gene: 12. About this clone: Antigen: not known.

Clones were read by immunoSEQ multiplex PCR, and TCRdb kept only the in-frame ones, dropping some. The sample has about 23,000 clones, under 90% seen once. The specimen comprised CD4+ or CD8+ T cells sorted from blood, sampled in a trial of the OX40 agonist ivuxolimab. The gene calls are TRBV27 and TRBJ1-1; 7 positions match TRBD1. The source of this sequence is an adult with an advanced solid tumor such as melanoma, head and neck, liver or kidney cancer. DNA of the CDR3: TGTGCCAGCAATCGACTTCCACAGGGGCCCACTGAAGCTTTCTTT. Translation: CASNRLPQGPTEAFF.